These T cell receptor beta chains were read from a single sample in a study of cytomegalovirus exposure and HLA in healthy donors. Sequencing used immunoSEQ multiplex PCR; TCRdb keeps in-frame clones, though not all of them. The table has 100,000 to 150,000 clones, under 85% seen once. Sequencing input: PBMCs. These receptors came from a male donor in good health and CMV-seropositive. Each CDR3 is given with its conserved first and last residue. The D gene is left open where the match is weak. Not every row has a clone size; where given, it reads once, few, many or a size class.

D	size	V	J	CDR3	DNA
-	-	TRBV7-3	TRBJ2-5	CASSLFGGETQYF	TGTGCCAGCAGCTTATTTGGCGGGGAGACCCAGTACTTC
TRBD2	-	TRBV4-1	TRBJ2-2	CASRGLAGELTGELFF	TGCGCCAGCAGGGGACTAGCGGGTGAACTAACCGGGGAGCTGTTTTTT
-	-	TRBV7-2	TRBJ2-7	CASSLGAGSEQYF	TGTGCCAGCAGCTTAGGGGCAGGGTCCGAGCAGTACTTC
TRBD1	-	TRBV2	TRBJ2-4	CASLPGTGGVIQYF	TGTGCCAGCTTACCCGGGACAGGGGGAGTCATTCAGTACTTC
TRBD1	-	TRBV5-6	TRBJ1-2	CASSAGTGVGYTF	TGTGCCAGCAGCGCCGGGACAGGGGTTGGCTACACCTTC
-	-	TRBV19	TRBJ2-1	CASSMGPNNEQFF	TGTGCCAGTAGTATGGGGCCGAACAATGAGCAGTTCTTC
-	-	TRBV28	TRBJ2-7	CASSLFQGTYEQYF	TGTGCCAGCAGTTTATTCCAGGGGACCTACGAGCAGTACTTC
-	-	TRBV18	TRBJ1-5	CASQGSNQPQHF	TGTGCCTCGCAGGGTAGCAATCAGCCCCAGCATTTT
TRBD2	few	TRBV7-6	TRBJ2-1	CASSLAASGRVEQFF	TGTGCCAGCAGCTTAGCGGCTAGCGGGAGGGTTGAGCAGTTCTTC
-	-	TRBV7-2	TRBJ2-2	CASSSGVGELFF	TGTGCCAGCAGCTCGGGGGTCGGGGAGCTGTTTTTT
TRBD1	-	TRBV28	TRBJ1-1	CASSPPGQGFGFF	TGTGCCAGCAGTCCCCCGGGACAGGGATTTGGTTTCTTT
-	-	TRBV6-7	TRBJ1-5	CASSYSMVGGERYNQPQHF	TGTGCCAGCAGTTACTCGATGGTTGGCGGGGAAAGATACAATCAGCCCCAGCATTTT
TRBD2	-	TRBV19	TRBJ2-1	CASSIGLAVYNEQFF	TGTGCCAGTAGTATCGGGCTAGCGGTATACAATGAGCAGTTCTTC
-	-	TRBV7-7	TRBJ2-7	CASSPGDGSYEQYF	TGTGCCAGCAGCCCAGGGGACGGCTCCTACGAGCAGTACTTC
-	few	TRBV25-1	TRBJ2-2	CASGRDRTGELFF	TGTGCCAGTGGGCGGGATCGTACCGGGGAGCTGTTTTTT
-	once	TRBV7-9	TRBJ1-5	CSSSLGVYQPQHF	TGTTCCAGCAGCTTAGGAGTATATCAGCCCCAGCATTTT
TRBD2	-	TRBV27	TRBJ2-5	CASSLAAGGVKTQYF	TGTGCCAGCAGTTTAGCAGCGGGAGGGGTAAAGACCCAGTACTTC
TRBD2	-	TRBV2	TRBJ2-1	CASNGLAGGLSSYNEQFF	TGTGCCAGCAATGGACTAGCGGGGGGCCTGAGCTCCTACAATGAGCAGTTCTTC
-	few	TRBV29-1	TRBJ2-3	CSVEDGARDTQYF	TGCAGCGTTGAAGATGGGGCGAGGGATACGCAGTATTTT
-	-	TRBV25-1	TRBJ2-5	CASSTGQGAEETQYF	TGTGCCAGCAGCACGGGACAAGGGGCCGAAGAGACCCAGTACTTC
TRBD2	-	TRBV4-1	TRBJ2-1	CASSHGTSGWKVSYNEQFF	TGCGCCAGCAGCCACGGGACTAGCGGGTGGAAAGTTTCCTACAATGAGCAGTTCTTC
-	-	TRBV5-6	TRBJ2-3	CASSLVGRPITDTQYF	TGTGCCAGCAGCTTGGTCGGCAGGCCGATCACAGATACGCAGTATTTT
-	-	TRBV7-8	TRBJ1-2	CASSLGDSFYGYTF	TGTGCCAGCAGCTTAGGCGACAGCTTCTATGGCTACACCTTC
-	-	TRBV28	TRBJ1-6	CASSLFRGSGSPLHF	TGTGCCAGCAGTTTATTCAGGGGTTCTGGGTCACCCCTCCACTTT
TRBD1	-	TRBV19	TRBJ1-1	CASSRDRVMNTEAFF	TGTGCCAGTAGTAGGGACAGGGTCATGAACACTGAAGCTTTCTTT
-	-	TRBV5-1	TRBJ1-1	CASTPGSIPNTEAFF	TGCGCCAGCACCCCGGGGTCTATCCCGAACACTGAAGCTTTCTTT
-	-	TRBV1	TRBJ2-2	CTSSQDILTNTGELFF	TGCACCAGCAGCCAAGATATACTAACGAACACCGGGGAGCTGTTTTTT